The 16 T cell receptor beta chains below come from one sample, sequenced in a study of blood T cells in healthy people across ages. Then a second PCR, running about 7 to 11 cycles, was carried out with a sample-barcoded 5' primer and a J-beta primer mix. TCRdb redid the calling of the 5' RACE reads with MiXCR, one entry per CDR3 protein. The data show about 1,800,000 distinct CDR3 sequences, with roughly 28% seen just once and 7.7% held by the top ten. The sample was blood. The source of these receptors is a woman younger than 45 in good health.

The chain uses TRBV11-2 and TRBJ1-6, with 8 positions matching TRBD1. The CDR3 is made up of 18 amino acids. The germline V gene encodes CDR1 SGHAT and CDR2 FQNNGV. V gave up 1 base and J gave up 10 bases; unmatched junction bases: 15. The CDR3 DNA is TGTGCCAGCAGCTTAGTATCCCGTATCAGACAGGGGACCTCACCCCTCCACTTT. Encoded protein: CASSLVSRIRQGTSPLHF.

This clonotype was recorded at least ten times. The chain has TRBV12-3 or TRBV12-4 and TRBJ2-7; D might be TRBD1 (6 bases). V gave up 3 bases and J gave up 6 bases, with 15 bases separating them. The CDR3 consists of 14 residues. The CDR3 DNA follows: TGTGCCAGCAGTTTGGCACAGGGCAGAGGCGAGCAGTACTTC. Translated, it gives CASSLAQGRGEQYF.

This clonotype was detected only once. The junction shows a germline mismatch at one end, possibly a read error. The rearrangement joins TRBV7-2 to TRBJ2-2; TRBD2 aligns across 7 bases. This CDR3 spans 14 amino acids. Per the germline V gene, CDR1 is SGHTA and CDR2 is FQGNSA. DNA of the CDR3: TGTGCCAGCAGCGGCAGGGTTTTGCCGGGGGGGCTGTTTTTT. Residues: CASSGRVLPGGLFF.

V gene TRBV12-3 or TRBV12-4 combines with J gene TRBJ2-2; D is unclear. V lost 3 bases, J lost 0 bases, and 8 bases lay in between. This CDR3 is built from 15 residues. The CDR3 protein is CASSFLEPNTGELFF. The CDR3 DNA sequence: TGTGCCAGCAGTTTCTTGGAGCCGAACACCGGGGAGCTGTTTTTT.

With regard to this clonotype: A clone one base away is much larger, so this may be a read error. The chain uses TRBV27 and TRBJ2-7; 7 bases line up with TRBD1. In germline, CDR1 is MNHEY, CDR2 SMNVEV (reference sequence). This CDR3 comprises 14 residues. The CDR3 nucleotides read TGTGCCCGCAGCCTCTACAGGGGTTGGGACGAGCAGTACTTC. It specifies CARSLYRGWDEQYF.

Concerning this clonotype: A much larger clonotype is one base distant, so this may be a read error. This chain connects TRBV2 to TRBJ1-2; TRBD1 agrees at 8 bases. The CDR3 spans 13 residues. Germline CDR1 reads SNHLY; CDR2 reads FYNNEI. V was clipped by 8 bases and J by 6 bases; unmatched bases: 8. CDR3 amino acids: CASGAGGSHGYTF. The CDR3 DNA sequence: TGTGCCAGCGGTGCAGGGGGCTCCCATGGCTACACCTTC.

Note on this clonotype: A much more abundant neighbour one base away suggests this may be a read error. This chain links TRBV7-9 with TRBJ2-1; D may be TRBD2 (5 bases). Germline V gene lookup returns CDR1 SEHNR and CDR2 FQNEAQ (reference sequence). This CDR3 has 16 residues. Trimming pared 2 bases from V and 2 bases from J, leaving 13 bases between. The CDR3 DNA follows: TGTGCCAGCAGCTTAAGTGGGAGCCTCCCCTACAATGAGCAGTTCTTC. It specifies CASSLSGSLPYNEQFF.

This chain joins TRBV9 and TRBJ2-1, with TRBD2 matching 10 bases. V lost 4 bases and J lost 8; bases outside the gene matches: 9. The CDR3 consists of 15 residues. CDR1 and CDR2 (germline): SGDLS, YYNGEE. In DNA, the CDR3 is TGTGCCAGCAGCAAGCGGGGGGGCTTTAAAGATGAGCAGTTCTTC. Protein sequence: CASSKRGGFKDEQFF.

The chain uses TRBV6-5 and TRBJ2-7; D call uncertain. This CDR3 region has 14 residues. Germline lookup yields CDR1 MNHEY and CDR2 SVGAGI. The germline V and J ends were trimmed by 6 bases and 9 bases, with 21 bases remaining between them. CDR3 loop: CASRNRRSIFGQYF. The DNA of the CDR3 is TGTGCCAGCAGGAACCGGAGATCAATTTTCGGGCAGTACTTC.

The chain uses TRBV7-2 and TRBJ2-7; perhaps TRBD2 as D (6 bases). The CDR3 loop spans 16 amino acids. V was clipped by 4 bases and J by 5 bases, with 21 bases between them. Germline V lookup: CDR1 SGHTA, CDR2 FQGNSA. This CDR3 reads CASSYLYFSGHDEQYF. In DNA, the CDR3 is TGTGCCAGCAGCTACCTATACTTTAGCGGCCACGACGAGCAGTACTTC.

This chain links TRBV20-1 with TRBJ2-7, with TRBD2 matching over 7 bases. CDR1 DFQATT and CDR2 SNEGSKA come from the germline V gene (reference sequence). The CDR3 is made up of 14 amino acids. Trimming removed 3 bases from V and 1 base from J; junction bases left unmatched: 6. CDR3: CSARGGSMSYEQYF. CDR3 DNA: TGCAGTGCTAGGGGCGGGAGTATGTCCTACGAGCAGTACTTC.

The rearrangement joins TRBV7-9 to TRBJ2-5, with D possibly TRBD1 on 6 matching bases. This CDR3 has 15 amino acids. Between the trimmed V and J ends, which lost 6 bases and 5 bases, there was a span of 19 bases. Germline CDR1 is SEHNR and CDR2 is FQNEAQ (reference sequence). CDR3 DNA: TGTGCCAGCAGTGGCAGATTACAGGGTGGCGAGACCCAGTACTTC. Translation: CASSGRLQGGETQYF.

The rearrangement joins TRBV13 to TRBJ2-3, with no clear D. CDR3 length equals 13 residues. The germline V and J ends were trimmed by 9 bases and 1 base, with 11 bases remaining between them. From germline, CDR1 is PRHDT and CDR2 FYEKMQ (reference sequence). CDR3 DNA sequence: TGTGCCAGTGCCACGACGCGCACAGATACGCAGTATTTT. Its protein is CASATTRTDTQYF.

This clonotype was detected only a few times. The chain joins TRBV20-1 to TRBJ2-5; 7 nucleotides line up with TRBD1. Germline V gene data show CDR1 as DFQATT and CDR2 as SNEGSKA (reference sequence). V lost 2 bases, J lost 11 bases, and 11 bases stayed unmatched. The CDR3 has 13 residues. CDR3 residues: CSARQNTGVRQYF. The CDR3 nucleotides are TGCAGTGCTAGACAGAATACAGGGGTAAGGCAGTACTTC.

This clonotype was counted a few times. CDR3 sequence: CAWSGALNDRTNSYEQYF. The CDR3 nucleotides are TGTGCCTGGAGTGGTGCCCTTAACGACAGGACGAACTCCTACGAGCAGTACTTC. The chain couples TRBV30 to TRBJ2-7, with TRBD1 as a possible D gene (6 bases). The CDR3 totals 18 residues. Looked up from germline, CDR1 is GTSNPN and CDR2 is SVGIG (reference sequence). Trimming shortened V by 1 base and J by 0 bases, and 22 bases separated the two germline ends.

The CDR3 sequence: CASSAGTNSYNEQYF. The CDR3 DNA follows: TGTGCCAGCAGTGCCGGGACTAACTCCTACAATGAGCAGTACTTC. The chain uses TRBV25-1 and TRBJ2-1; TRBD2 matches 7 bases. The DNA end favors TRBJ2-7, so the J call may be wrong. The germline CDR1 and CDR2 sequences are MGHDK and SYGVNS. CDR3 length: 15 amino acids.